This T cell receptor beta chain is from a study of neurological immune-mediated disorders. Study-wide findings and caveats: Expanded clones shared no CDR3 amino acid sequences across subjects, suggesting private repertoires in all groups.

This clonotype was seen repeatedly, ten times or more. The antigen is not known. TCRdb redid the calling of the 5' RACE reads with MiXCR, one entry per CDR3 protein. Here the sample spans some 46,000 distinct CDR3 sequences, about a tenth being singletons. This TCR was sampled from a man aged 65 to 79 with HTLV-1-associated myelopathy (HAM/TSP). The sequencing sample was made of PBMCs.

The CDR3 DNA sequence: TGTGCCAGCAGTTACCGGGACACTAACACTGAAGCTTTCTTT. This gives the protein CASSYRDTNTEAFF. The rearrangement links TRBV6-5 to TRBJ1-1, with D perhaps TRBD1 (6 bases). Per the germline V gene, CDR1 is MNHEY and CDR2 is SVGAGI. This CDR3 comprises 14 residues. The V end lost 2 bases, the J end lost 2 bases, and 9 bases lay between the germline ends.